This T cell receptor beta chain was sequenced during a study of cytomegalovirus exposure and HLA in healthy donors. About the study: Per a later analysis, the roughly 700 first-cohort and under 150 validation repertoires shared one platform.

Generated by immunoSEQ multiplex PCR, the TCRdb table keeps only in-frame clones and is missing some. The sample contains under 250,000 clones, roughly 87% of which appear only once. Regarding the study as a whole: The tendency of first-cohort TCR clusters to co-occur in the 120 validation repertoires was identified by a subsequent analysis. Cytomegalovirus association was assigned to over 150 TCR beta chains. Rare TCR sequences predominated, though certain public TCRs were found in many donors.

As regards this clone: Its antigen is still unknown.

The receptor comes from a woman between 18 and 29 years old in good health and CMV-seropositive. Source material: PBMCs.

The CDR3 here is CASSPSAVSSYEQYF. In nucleotides, the CDR3 is TGTGCCAGCAGTCCTAGCGCTGTAAGCTCCTACGAGCAGTACTTC. The V gene is TRBV27, the J gene TRBJ2-7; D might be TRBD2 (6 bases). V was cut by 5 bases and J by 0 bases, with 14 bases left in between. Germline CDR1 MNHEY, CDR2 SMNVEV (reference sequence). CDR3 size: 15 residues.